This T cell receptor beta chain was recorded in a study of cytotoxic CD8 clonotypes in ibrutinib-treated CLL. Libraries were prepared by immunoSEQ multiplex PCR; TCRdb keeps only in-frame clonotypes and omits some of them. The sample consists of some 7,800 clones, approximately 79% of them appearing once. There are a few counts of this clone. V lost 4 bases, J lost 6 bases, and 9 bases stayed unmatched. This CDR3 comprises 16 residues. The germline CDR1 and CDR2 sequences are MNHEY and SMNVEV (reference sequence). The sequence was collected from a human donor with chronic lymphocytic leukemia. The chain joins TRBV27 to TRBJ1-5, with 10 bases lining up with TRBD1. The specimen comprised PBMCs, sampled before ibrutinib treatment. The CDR3 is CASSSTGGYQGQPQHF. The DNA of the CDR3 is TGTGCCAGCAGTTCGACAGGGGGCTATCAAGGTCAGCCCCAGCATTTT.